These T cell receptor beta chains were read from a single sample in a study of blood T cell repertoires in COVID-19. Sequencing was performed with immunoSEQ multiplex PCR; in TCRdb, only in-frame clones are kept and a portion is missing. The profile shows hundreds of thousands of clones, about nine tenths of them singletons. The sequencing sample was made of peripheral blood. All receptors derive from a middle-aged woman who had recovered from COVID-19. CDR3s include the opening cysteine and the closing phenylalanine or tryptophan. The D gene is left open where the match is weak. Rows give clone size only sometimes, using once, few, many, or a class for an expanded clone.

d_call clone_size j_call v_call cdr3_aa cdr3_nt
NA once TRBJ1-5 TRBV21-1 CASGREGARQPQHF TGTGCCAGCGGAAGGGAAGGGGCAAGGCAGCCCCAGCATTTT
TRBD2 NA TRBJ2-3 TRBV15 CATSRDLLSAGGTDTQYF TGTGCCACCAGCAGAGATCTGCTTTCAGCGGGGGGCACAGATACGCAGTATTTT
TRBD1 NA TRBJ2-2 TRBV11-3 CASSLSGQGVSGELFF TGTGCCAGCAGCCTTTCGGGACAGGGGGTGAGCGGGGAGCTGTTTTTT
NA few TRBJ1-2 TRBV18 CASAFQQGSGYTF TGTGCCAGCGCATTCCAACAGGGAAGCGGCTACACCTTC
NA few TRBJ1-6 TRBV11-2 CASSPASGTMNSPLHF TGTGCCAGCAGCCCCGCGTCCGGGACAATGAATTCACCCCTCCACTTT
TRBD1 NA TRBJ1-2 TRBV27 CASSAYATGPVTF TGTGCCAGCAGTGCCTACGCGACAGGGCCAGTCACCTTC
NA NA TRBJ2-7 TRBV6-6 CASSYSGGQGTYEQYF TGTGCCAGCAGTTACTCGGGGGGGCAGGGAACCTACGAGCAGTACTTC
TRBD2 NA TRBJ2-5 TRBV5-4 CASSRGGEETQYF TGTGCCAGCAGCAGGGGAGGGGAAGAGACCCAGTACTTC
NA NA TRBJ1-4 TRBV2 CASSVAWGDEKLFF TGTGCCAGCAGTGTAGCGTGGGGGGATGAAAAACTGTTTTTT
NA NA TRBJ1-6 TRBV11-2 CASSPRKQGGYNSPLHF TGTGCCAGCAGCCCAAGGAAGCAGGGAGGCTATAATTCACCCCTCCACTTT
NA NA TRBJ1-1 TRBV15 CATSRERGTEAFF TGTGCCACCAGCAGAGAACGGGGCACTGAAGCTTTCTTT
TRBD2 NA TRBJ2-5 TRBV7-2 CASSLGLAGGPGETQYF TGTGCCAGCAGCTTAGGACTAGCGGGGGGGCCCGGAGAGACCCAGTACTTC
NA NA TRBJ1-5 TRBV19 CASSIVGSTRAQHF TGTGCCAGTAGTATAGTTGGTTCAACCAGGGCCCAGCATTTT
NA few TRBJ1-2 TRBV7-9 CASSFSGYGYTF TGTGCCAGCAGCTTCTCGGGTTATGGCTACACCTTC
NA NA TRBJ1-2 TRBV20-1 CSASGANYGYTF TGCAGTGCTAGTGGGGCGAACTATGGCTACACCTTC
TRBD2 NA TRBJ2-1 TRBV6-5 CASSLDTSGVRFF TGTGCCAGCAGCCTTGATACTAGCGGGGTAAGGTTCTTC
TRBD2 NA TRBJ2-3 TRBV15 CATSRGLAGGLQTDTQYF TGTGCCACCAGCAGAGGACTAGCGGGGGGGCTACAAACAGATACGCAGTATTTT
NA NA TRBJ1-3 TRBV9 CASRSGNTIYF TGTGCCAGCAGAAGCGGAAACACCATATATTTT
NA NA TRBJ1-2 TRBV7-2 CASSLEAGNGYTF TGTGCCAGCAGCTTAGAGGCAGGGAATGGCTACACCTTC
TRBD1 NA TRBJ1-2 TRBV2 CASSEDGQGKLYGYTF TGTGCCAGCAGTGAAGACGGACAGGGCAAACTCTATGGCTACACCTTC
NA NA TRBJ1-3 TRBV9 CASSDRPEDTIYF TGTGCCAGCAGCGACCGACCGGAGGACACCATATATTTT
TRBD2 NA TRBJ2-7 TRBV18 CASSPGRGSLSYEQYF TGTGCCAGCTCACCCGGGAGGGGCTCCCTCTCCTACGAGCAGTACTTC
TRBD1 NA TRBJ1-2 TRBV5-1 CASSFPGTELVNGYTF TGCGCCAGCAGCTTCCCCGGGACAGAGCTGGTAAATGGCTACACCTTC
NA NA TRBJ1-1 TRBV6-2/TRBV6-3 CASSLLREAGTEAFF TGTGCCAGCAGCCTCCTCAGGGAGGCGGGCACTGAAGCTTTCTTT
NA NA TRBJ2-7 TRBV12-3/TRBV12-4 CASSFFTSYEQYF TGTGCCAGCAGTTTTTTCACCAGCTACGAGCAGTACTTC
NA NA TRBJ2-5 TRBV3-1/TRBV3-2 CASSQGANQGLQETQYF TGTGCCAGCAGCCAAGGGGCTAATCAGGGCCTCCAAGAGACCCAGTACTTC
NA NA TRBJ2-7 TRBV7-2 CASSLAGGPNYEQYF TGTGCCAGCAGCTTAGCGGGGGGACCGAACTACGAGCAGTACTTC
TRBD1 NA TRBJ2-7 TRBV25-1 CASSGVTGGIDEQYF TGTGCCAGCAGTGGGGTGACAGGGGGCATCGACGAGCAGTACTTC
TRBD1 NA TRBJ1-6 TRBV7-3 CASSSDRESPLHF TGTGCCAGCAGCTCCGACAGGGAATCACCCCTCCACTTT
NA NA TRBJ1-6 TRBV11-2 CASSLLLQGYSPLHF TGTGCCAGCAGCTTGTTATTACAGGGTTATTCACCCCTCCACTTT
NA NA TRBJ1-1 TRBV19 CASSIGAGWSNTEAFF TGTGCCAGTAGTATAGGGGCAGGTTGGTCGAACACTGAAGCTTTCTTT
TRBD2 NA TRBJ2-5 TRBV5-1 CASSLGEAGEETQYF TGCGCCAGCAGCTTAGGAGAGGCGGGGGAAGAGACCCAGTACTTC
NA NA TRBJ2-3 TRBV10-3 CAISGQGEDTQYF TGTGCCATCAGTGGGCAGGGTGAGGATACGCAGTATTTT
NA NA TRBJ1-6 TRBV15 CATSQGVPGSPLHF TGTGCCACCAGCCAAGGGGTTCCAGGGTCACCCCTCCACTTT
NA few TRBJ2-7 TRBV27 CASSLFGLHSYEQYF TGTGCCAGCAGTTTATTTGGGCTGCACTCCTACGAGCAGTACTTC
NA NA TRBJ2-2 TRBV5-1 CASSLLTNANTGELFF TGCGCCAGCAGCTTGTTGACAAATGCGAACACCGGGGAGCTGTTTTTT
NA NA TRBJ2-7 TRBV5-5 CASSLAVGSYEQYF TGTGCCAGCAGCTTGGCCGTCGGCTCCTACGAGCAGTACTTC
TRBD1 NA TRBJ2-7 TRBV6-2/TRBV6-3 CASSRDRVYEQYF TGTGCCAGCAGCCGTGACAGGGTCTACGAGCAGTACTTC
TRBD2 NA TRBJ2-4 TRBV19 CASSGLGGGRDKNIQYF TGTGCCAGTAGTGGTTTGGGCGGGGGAAGGGACAAAAACATTCAGTACTTC
NA NA TRBJ1-1 TRBV18 CASSLGMVTEAFF TGTGCCAGCTCACTTGGCATGGTCACTGAAGCTTTCTTT
NA NA TRBJ2-2 TRBV5-1 CASSLVEEELFF TGCGCCAGCAGCTTGGTTGAGGAGGAGCTGTTTTTT
NA NA TRBJ1-1 TRBV19 CASSIGRNTEAFF TGTGCCAGTAGTATTGGCAGGAACACTGAAGCTTTCTTT
NA NA TRBJ1-6 TRBV5-5 CASSLREGADYNSPLHF TGTGCCAGCAGCTTGCGCGAGGGTGCAGACTATAATTCACCCCTCCACTTT
NA NA TRBJ2-7 TRBV27 CASSLGGARGEQYF TGTGCCAGCAGTTTAGGGGGGGCACGGGGCGAGCAGTACTTC
NA NA TRBJ1-6 TRBV5-4 CASTPLGPGDSPLHF TGTGCCAGCACTCCATTAGGGCCCGGGGATTCACCCCTCCACTTT
NA NA TRBJ2-3 TRBV3-1/TRBV3-2 CASSQDWRGDTQYF TGTGCCAGCAGCCAAGATTGGCGAGGAGATACGCAGTATTTT
NA NA TRBJ1-1 TRBV6-1 CASSEVRLAEAFF TGTGCCAGCAGTGAAGTACGGTTGGCTGAAGCTTTCTTT
NA NA TRBJ1-3 TRBV3-1/TRBV3-2 CASSQTLSSGTTGNTIYF TGTGCCAGCAGCCAGACTTTATCCTCCGGGACAACTGGAAACACCATATATTTT
NA NA TRBJ2-6 TRBV9 CASSHRDAKRGSGLKLLTNVLTF TGTGCCAGCAGCCACCGGGACGCAAAAAGGGGCTCTGGACTAAAGTTATTGACCAACGTCCTGACTTTC
NA NA TRBJ1-1 TRBV15 CATSRSRVHGTEAFF TGTGCCACCAGCAGATCCAGGGTTCACGGGACTGAAGCTTTCTTT
NA NA TRBJ1-1 TRBV5-6 CASSFGSYGTEAFF TGTGCCAGCAGCTTCGGGTCGTACGGCACTGAAGCTTTCTTT
TRBD1 NA TRBJ2-4 TRBV5-1 CASSPVGTGSIQYF TGCGCCAGCAGCCCAGTAGGGACAGGGAGCATTCAGTACTTC
TRBD1 few TRBJ2-3 TRBV7-3 CASSLGQGTDTQYF TGTGCCAGCAGCTTGGGACAGGGCACAGATACGCAGTATTTT
NA NA TRBJ1-6 TRBV2 CASSETGTQISPLHF TGTGCCAGCAGTGAAACCGGGACACAAATTTCACCCCTCCACTTT
NA NA TRBJ1-5 TRBV5-1 CASSLLGAGQPQHF TGCGCCAGCAGCTTGCTAGGGGCCGGTCAGCCCCAGCATTTT
NA NA TRBJ1-2 TRBV29-1 CSVEGGGFGWSYTF TGCAGCGTTGAGGGTGGCGGGTTCGGGTGGAGCTACACCTTC
TRBD1 few TRBJ1-2 TRBV19 CASSIQGEWDYGYTF TGTGCCAGTAGCATCCAGGGGGAATGGGACTATGGCTACACCTTC
NA NA TRBJ2-7 TRBV15 CATSRVGDPYEQYF TGTGCCACCAGCAGAGTAGGGGATCCCTACGAGCAGTACTTC
TRBD2 NA TRBJ2-1 TRBV7-2 CASSPPSGGRHNEQFF TGTGCCAGCAGCCCCCCTAGCGGGGGGCGTCACAATGAGCAGTTCTTC
TRBD2 NA TRBJ2-1 TRBV7-3 CASSLWGTSGNNEQFF TGTGCCAGCAGCTTATGGGGGACTAGCGGCAACAATGAGCAGTTCTTC